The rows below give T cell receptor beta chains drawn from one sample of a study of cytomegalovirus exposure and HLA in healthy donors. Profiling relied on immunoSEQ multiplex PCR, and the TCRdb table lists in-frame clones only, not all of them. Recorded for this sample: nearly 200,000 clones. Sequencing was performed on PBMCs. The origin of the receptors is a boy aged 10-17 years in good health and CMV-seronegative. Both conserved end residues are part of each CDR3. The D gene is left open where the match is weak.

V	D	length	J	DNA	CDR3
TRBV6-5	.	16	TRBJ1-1	TGTGCCAGCAGTTTCCTCTGGTACGGAGAGAACACTGAAGCTTTCTTT	CASSFLWYGENTEAFF
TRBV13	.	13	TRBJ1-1	TGTGCCAGCAGCTTTTCGGGGAGCGCTGAAGCTTTCTTT	CASSFSGSAEAFF
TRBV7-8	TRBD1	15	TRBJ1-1	TGTGCCAGCAGCGGACAAGCAACAGGGGTGGCTGAAGCTTTCTTT	CASSGQATGVAEAFF
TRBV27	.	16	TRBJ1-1	TGTGCCAGCAGTTTTCTTTACGGCGGGGGGCAGACTGAAGCTTTCTTT	CASSFLYGGGQTEAFF
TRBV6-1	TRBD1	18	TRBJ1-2	TGTGCCAGCAGTGGGAGTGAACAGGGGTCAACCTTTAACTATGGCTACACCTTC	CASSGSEQGSTFNYGYTF
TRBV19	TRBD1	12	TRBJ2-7	TGTGCCAGTAGCTGGACAGGGAACGAGCAGTACTTC	CASSWTGNEQYF
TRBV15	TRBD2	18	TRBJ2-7	TGTGCCACCAGCAGAGCAAGGACTAGCGGGGGGGCCGGGGACGAGCAGTACTTC	CATSRARTSGGAGDEQYF
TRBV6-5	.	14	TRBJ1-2	TGTGCCAGCAGGCCCCCGGAGACGAACTATGGCTACACCTTC	CASRPPETNYGYTF
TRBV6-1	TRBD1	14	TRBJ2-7	TGTGCCAGCAGTGAAGGGACAGGGCACTACGAGCAGTACTTC	CASSEGTGHYEQYF
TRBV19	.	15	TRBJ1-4	TGTGCCAGTAGTATCTCGGAGCCTCGCAATGAAAAACTGTTTTTT	CASSISEPRNEKLFF
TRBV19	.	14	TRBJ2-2	TGTGCCAGTAGTACCCCCGGGAGCACCGGGGAGCTGTTTTTT	CASSTPGSTGELFF
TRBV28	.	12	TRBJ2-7	TGTGCCAGCCGGTTTAGTACCTACGAGCAGTACTTC	CASRFSTYEQYF
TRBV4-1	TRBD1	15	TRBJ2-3	TGCGCCAGCAGACCCCCGGGACAGACCACAGATACGCAGTATTTT	CASRPPGQTTDTQYF
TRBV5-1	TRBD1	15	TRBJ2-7	TGCGCCAGCAGCTTGGCCGACAGGGGCCCCTACGAGCAGTACTTC	CASSLADRGPYEQYF
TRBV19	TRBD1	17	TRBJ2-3	TGTGCCAGTAGTATAAGATTGGGGACAGGGTTCACAGATACGCAGTATTTT	CASSIRLGTGFTDTQYF
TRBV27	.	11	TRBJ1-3	TGTGCCACCTACTCTGGAAACACCATATATTTT	CATYSGNTIYF
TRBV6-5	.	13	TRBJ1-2	TGTGCCAGCACCCCACCGGGGGAACAAGGCTACACCTTC	CASTPPGEQGYTF
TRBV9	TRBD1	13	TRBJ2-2	TGTGCCAGCAGCCGGGACAGGGCCGGGGAGCTGTTTTTT	CASSRDRAGELFF
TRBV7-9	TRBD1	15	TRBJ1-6	TGTGCCAGCAGCCTAGGACAGGGGGCGGATTCACCCCTCCACTTT	CASSLGQGADSPLHF
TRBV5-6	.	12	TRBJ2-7	TGTGCCAGCAGCCTTAGCTCCTACGAGCAGTACTTC	CASSLSSYEQYF
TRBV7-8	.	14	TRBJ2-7	TGTGCCAGCAGCTTAGATGGTAGCTCCTACGAGCAGTACTTC	CASSLDGSSYEQYF
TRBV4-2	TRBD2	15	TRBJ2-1	TGTGCCAGCAGCCAAGAGGCTAGCGGTTACAATGAGCAGTTCTTC	CASSQEASGYNEQFF